This passage covers 17 T cell receptor beta chains from one sample sequenced in a study of cytomegalovirus exposure and HLA in healthy donors. 60 Vbeta and 13 Jbeta primers were used in PCR. The repertoire was sequenced with immunoSEQ multiplex PCR; TCRdb's copy has only in-frame clones and lacks some. Seen here are 150,000 to 200,000 clones, roughly 77% observed once, and the top ten hold roughly 2.8%. The sample comprised PBMCs. These receptors came from a woman between 40 and 50 years old in good health and CMV-seropositive.

V and J are TRBV19 and TRBJ1-2; TRBD1 matches 8 bases. The CDR3 contains 15 residues. Losses at the gene ends were 5 bases for V and 2 bases for J; bases not matched to a gene: 7. Germline CDR1 is LNHDA and CDR2 is SQIVND (reference sequence). CDR3 loop: CASSPQGATNYGYTF. CDR3 nucleotide sequence: TGTGCCAGTAGTCCTCAGGGGGCAACCAACTATGGCTACACCTTC.

This chain joins TRBV19 and TRBJ2-7; D remains unclear. The CDR3 covers 12 residues. V lost 5 bases to trimming and J lost 6 bases, with 11 bases between them. Germline CDR1 reads LNHDA; CDR2 reads SQIVND (reference sequence). The CDR3 DNA reads TGTGCCAGTAGTGTCGGCGACTCCGAGCAGTACTTC. Protein: CASSVGDSEQYF.

This clone came up a few times. This chain joins TRBV7-9 and TRBJ1-4; D is perhaps TRBD1 (6 bases). The V end was cut by 5 bases, the J end by 5 bases, with 12 bases between. The length of the CDR3 is 14 residues. Germline values: CDR1 SEHNR, CDR2 FQNEAQ (reference sequence). The chain's CDR3 is CASSRDTANEKLFF. The CDR3 coding sequence is TGTGCCAGCAGCCGGGACACGGCCAATGAAAAACTGTTTTTT. The full variable domain, rest sourced from reference TRBV7-9 and TRBJ1-4, is DTGVSQNPRHKITKRGQNVTFRCDPISEHNRLYWYRQTLGQGPEFLTYFQNEAQLEKSRLLSDRFSAERPKGSFSTLEIQRTEQGDSAMYLCASSRDTANEKLFFGSGTQLSVL.

The chain carries TRBV30 and TRBJ2-2, with 11 bases fitting TRBD2. The ends lost 5 bases at V and 4 bases at J; junction bases unmatched: 3. This CDR3 contains 14 residues. Germline V lookup: CDR1 GTSNPN, CDR2 SVGIG (reference sequence). The chain's CDR3 is CAWVTSGSTGELFF. The CDR3 DNA reads as TGTGCCTGGGTAACTAGCGGGAGCACCGGGGAGCTGTTTTTT.

This chain links TRBV4-1 with TRBJ1-2; TRBD1 agrees at 7 bases. This CDR3 has 16 amino acids. Trimming removed 1 base from V and 1 base from J; junction bases left unmatched: 6. Germline V lookup: CDR1 MGHRA, CDR2 YSYEKL. CDR3 nucleotide sequence: TGCGCCAGCAGCCAAGGACAGGGTCAGCGTAACTATGGCTACACCTTC. The encoded protein is CASSQGQGQRNYGYTF.

The count of this clone is one. The chain carries TRBV7-2 and TRBJ2-7; D possibly corresponds to TRBD2 (5 bases). Germline CDR1 is SGHTA and CDR2 is FQGNSA. The CDR3 totals 16 residues. V was clipped by 0 bases and J by 2 bases, with 14 bases between them. The CDR3 DNA follows: TGTGCCAGCAGCTTAGCGGCGAGCGGAGTAACCTACGAGCAGTACTTC. Translating it yields CASSLAASGVTYEQYF.

This clone was detected only a few times. This CDR3 is also generated by other DNA sequences in the sample. The CDR3 is CASSYSTGGAYGYTF. CDR3 DNA: TGTGCCAGCAGTTACTCGACAGGGGGCGCCTATGGCTACACCTTC. This rearrangement joins TRBV6-5 to TRBJ1-2; 10 bases agree with TRBD1. The CDR3 has 15 amino acids. Germline assignment: CDR1 MNHEY and CDR2 SVGAGI. After removal of 0 bases from V and 4 bases from J, the junction contained 2 bases not matched to a gene.

The chain recombines TRBV18 with TRBJ2-7, with TRBD2 as a possible D gene (6 bases). Trimming cost V 2 bases and J 0 bases, with 11 bases left between them. The CDR3 covers 15 residues. Germline CDR1 is KGHSH and CDR2 is LQKENI. The DNA of the CDR3 is TGTGCCAGCTCACCAGGAGGGGCTAGCTCCTACGAGCAGTACTTC. Protein: CASSPGGASSYEQYF.

V usage is TRBV2 and J usage is TRBJ2-3; D is undetermined. CDR1 is SNHLY, CDR2 FYNNEI, per germline. V lost 5 bases to trimming and J lost 6 bases, with 9 bases between them. The CDR3 loop spans 12 amino acids. The CDR3 here is CASSPMLDTQYF. The CDR3 DNA sequence: TGTGCCAGCAGTCCTATGCTCGATACGCAGTATTTT.

V usage is TRBV15 and J usage is TRBJ1-1, with a tentative D call TRBD1 (6 bases). The CDR3 consists of 13 residues. In germline, CDR1 is LNHNV, CDR2 YYDKDF (reference sequence). V was shortened by 5 bases and J by 10 bases, with 17 bases between the two germline ends. The DNA for the CDR3 is TGTGCCACCAGCGGACAACTACAGGGTACAGCTTTCTTT. It is translated as CATSGQLQGTAFF. The entire variable domain, with the rest obtained from reference TRBV15 and TRBJ1-1, is as follows: DAMVIQNPRYQVTQFGKPVTLSCSQTLNHNVMYWYQQKSSQAPKLLFHYYDKDFNNEADTPDNFQSRRPNTSFCFLDIRSPGLGDTAMYLCATSGQLQGTAFFGQGTRLTVV.

The CDR3 sequence is CASSQGPGVFVTEAFF. In DNA form, the CDR3 reads TGCGCCAGCAGCCAAGGTCCCGGGGTGTTCGTCACTGAAGCTTTCTTT. This sequence joins TRBV4-1 and TRBJ1-1; D gene ambiguous. CDR3 size: 16 residues. Trimming removed 1 base at V and 4 bases at J, with 16 bases between. In germline, CDR1 is MGHRA, CDR2 YSYEKL.

In DNA, the CDR3 is TGTGCCAGCAGCAGGGATTGGGACACTGAAGCTTTCTTT. Amino acids: CASSRDWDTEAFF. The rearrangement joins TRBV6-1 to TRBJ1-1, with D possibly TRBD1 on 5 matching bases. Germline V gives CDR1 MNHNS, CDR2 SASEGT. V lost 6 bases and J 3 bases, leaving 11 bases between the germline ends. The CDR3 totals 13 residues.

This chain uses TRBV2 with TRBJ2-4; possible D gene TRBD2, 6 bases. The CDR3 totals 14 residues. CDR1 and CDR2 from the germline V gene are SNHLY and FYNNEI. The V end was cut by 2 bases, the J end by 3 bases, with 8 bases between. CDR3 loop: CASSETGGKNIQYF. The CDR3, as DNA: TGTGCCAGCAGTGAAACCGGGGGCAAAAACATTCAGTACTTC.

The J gene is TRBJ1-4, the V gene TRBV6-5; 7 nucleotides align to TRBD1. V lost 5 bases to trimming and J lost 2 bases; unmatched junction nucleotides: 5. Germline CDR1 and CDR2: MNHEY and SVGAGI. The CDR3 length is 15 residues. The CDR3 DNA reads TGTGCCAGCAGTGCGACAGGGCTTACTAATGAAAAACTGTTTTTT. The encoded protein is CASSATGLTNEKLFF.

V usage is TRBV21-1 and J usage is TRBJ2-2; the table gives TRBD1 as D, unverified against the DNA. TRBV21-1 is listed as a pseudogene. This CDR3 has 23 amino acids. The CDR3 is CASSKVCGGTDVTGIKNTGELFF. The DNA of the CDR3 is TGTGCCAGCAGCAAAGTGTGTGGGGGCACGGACGTTACAGGGATAAAGAACACCGGGGAGCTGTTTTTT.

This chain joins TRBV10-3 and TRBJ1-3; D ambiguous. The CDR3 has 21 residues. From germline, CDR1 is ENHRY and CDR2 SYGVKD. Trimming shortened V by 0 bases and J by 0 bases, and 24 bases separated the two germline ends. The CDR3: CAISESRFKDSPQSSGNTIYF. CDR3 coding DNA: TGTGCCATCAGTGAGTCGAGATTCAAGGACTCTCCGCAGAGCTCTGGAAACACCATATATTTT.

The chain recombines TRBV4-3 with TRBJ2-7; 9 nucleotides agree with TRBD1. CDR1 is LGHNA and CDR2 is YSLEER in the germline V gene. V lost 3 bases and J lost 0; bases outside the gene matches: 6. CDR3 length: 16 amino acids. The CDR3 region is CASSHGTGGSSYEQYF. CDR3 nucleotides: TGCGCCAGCAGCCACGGTACAGGGGGCAGCTCCTACGAGCAGTACTTC.